The 14 T cell receptor beta chains below all came from one sample that was sequenced in a study of shared clonotypes between healthy human individuals. TCRdb's table, derived via immunoSEQ multiplex PCR, lists solely in-frame clones and lacks some. The profile shows fewer than 1.8 million clones, approximately 98.5% of them singletons. The material sequenced was naive CD4+ T cells sorted from blood. Subset in this sample: CD45RA+ positively selected. The receptor set was obtained from a man aged 25-40 years in good health.

This chain links TRBV28 with TRBJ2-1; 12 bases are a match to TRBD1. Germline loops: CDR1 MDHEN, CDR2 SYDVKM. After removal of 6 bases from V and 6 bases from J, the junction contained 9 bases not matched to a gene. The CDR3 consists of 16 residues. CDR3 nucleotide sequence: TGTGCCAGCAGGATTACCGGGACAGGGGGCTTCAATGAGCAGTTCTTC. This codes for CASRITGTGGFNEQFF. The whole variable domain, filled in from reference TRBV28 and TRBJ2-1, reads DVKVTQSSRYLVKRTGEKVFLECVQDMDHENMFWYRQDPGLGLRLIYFSYDVKMKEKGDIPEGYSVSREKKERFSLILESASTNQTSMYLCASRITGTGGFNEQFFGPGTRLTVL.

A remark on this clone: The sample contains more than one DNA sequence encoding this CDR3. J is TRBJ2-7 and V is TRBV7-9; D call uncertain. The CDR3 has 13 residues. Trimming pared 3 bases from V and 0 bases from J, leaving 6 bases between. CDR1 SEHNR and CDR2 FQNEAQ come from the germline V gene (reference sequence). Here the CDR3 DNA reads TGTGCCAGCAGCTTCGGTAGCTCCTACGAGCAGTACTTC. Its protein is CASSFGSSYEQYF.

The chain links TRBV6-5 to TRBJ2-7; no clear D gene. This CDR3 is built from 10 residues. CDR1 is MNHEY, CDR2 SVGAGI, per germline. V shed 9 bases and J shed 3 bases, with 6 bases lying between them. The CDR3 spells CASQDYEQYF. In nucleotides, the CDR3 is TGTGCCAGTCAAGACTACGAGCAGTACTTC.

The gene calls are TRBV6-6 and TRBJ2-7; 8 bases are shared with TRBD2. J lost 2 bases, V lost 2 bases, and 2 bases had no gene match. Germline CDR1 and CDR2: MNHNY and SVGAGI (reference sequence). CDR3 length: 14 amino acids. The CDR3 coding sequence is TGTGCCAGCAGTTACGTCGGGAGGGCCTACGAGCAGTACTTC. Protein product: CASSYVGRAYEQYF.

Worth noting for this clone: This same CDR3 is encoded by further DNA sequences in the sample. The CDR3 loop is CASSLAPGGAYEQYF. CDR3 nucleotide sequence: TGTGCCAGCAGCTTAGCACCCGGGGGAGCCTACGAGCAGTACTTC. J is TRBJ2-7 and V is TRBV7-6; TRBD2 is a possible D gene (6 bases). The germline V gene encodes CDR1 SGHVS and CDR2 FNYEAQ. Deletions cut 0 bases from V and 2 bases from J, with 11 bases between. The CDR3 consists of 15 residues.

This chain links TRBV14 with TRBJ2-7; TRBD2 aligns across 8 bases. The J segment lost 8 bases and the V segment lost 4 bases, leaving 1 base of the junction unmatched. The CDR3 spans 11 residues. CDR1 SGHDN and CDR2 FVKESK come from the germline V gene. The CDR3 loop reads CASSPGGKQYF. In DNA, the CDR3 is TGTGCCAGCAGCCCGGGGGGGAAGCAGTACTTC.

The chain links TRBV15 to TRBJ1-4, with D tentatively TRBD1 (5 bases). Germline CDR1 is LNHNV and CDR2 is YYDKDF (reference sequence). Trimming pared 1 base from V and 6 bases from J, leaving 12 bases between. This CDR3 comprises 15 residues. The CDR3 spells CATSRVGARDEKLFF. CDR3 nucleotide sequence: TGTGCCACCAGCAGAGTTGGGGCACGGGATGAAAAACTGTTTTTT.

The chain links TRBV25-1 to TRBJ2-3; possible D gene TRBD2, 7 bases. The CDR3 loop spans 17 amino acids. The V end lost 0 bases, the J end lost 4 bases, and 17 bases lay between the germline ends. Per the germline V gene, CDR1 is MGHDK and CDR2 is SYGVNS. The CDR3: CASSEYRGGSAPDTQYF. The CDR3 coding sequence is TGTGCCAGCAGTGAATATAGGGGGGGAAGCGCCCCAGATACGCAGTATTTT.

About this clone: Other DNA variants within this sample encode the same CDR3. The rearrangement links TRBV10-1 to TRBJ2-7; D is unresolved. The CDR3 extends over 12 amino acids. The V gene lost 2 bases and the J gene lost 3 bases, with 5 bases spanning the gap. Germline V gene data show CDR1 as WNHNN and CDR2 as SYGVQD (reference sequence). This chain's CDR3 is CASSEGSYEQYF. CDR3 DNA: TGCGCCAGCAGTGAGGGCAGCTACGAGCAGTACTTC.

The CDR3 DNA is TGTGCCAGCTATTCCAGGGGTTTGGGGGGGGCCAACGTCCTGACTTTC. Translating gives CASYSRGLGGANVLTF. The chain recombines TRBV6-6 with TRBJ2-6, with D possibly being TRBD1 (6 bases). This CDR3 is built from 16 residues. Germline assignment: CDR1 MNHNY and CDR2 SVGAGI (reference sequence). V lost 8 bases to trimming and J lost 4 bases, with 18 bases between them.

The V call is TRBV5-1, the J call TRBJ2-3, with 7 bases fitting TRBD2. Germline V gene lookup returns CDR1 SGHRS and CDR2 YFSETQ. J lost 0 bases, V lost 4 bases, and 5 bases had no gene match. The CDR3 has 15 amino acids. CDR3: CASSDSGSSTDTQYF. The CDR3 region has the DNA TGCGCCAGCAGCGATAGCGGGTCTAGCACAGATACGCAGTATTTT.

V and J are TRBV10-1 and TRBJ2-5; no firm D call. Trimming removed 3 bases from V and 5 bases from J, with 10 bases in between. CDR1 and CDR2 from the germline V gene are WNHNN and SYGVQD (reference sequence). This CDR3 has 13 residues. The CDR3 reads CASSEWLGETQYF. The CDR3 DNA reads as TGCGCCAGCAGTGAATGGTTGGGGGAGACCCAGTACTTC.

CDR3 nucleotide sequence: TGTGCCAGCAGTTACTTCTGGGAAAGGGACTACAATGAGCAGTTCTTC. Translating gives CASSYFWERDYNEQFF. V is TRBV6-5 and J is TRBJ2-1; D not certain. Trimming stripped 1 base from V and 3 bases from J, with 13 bases between. The CDR3 sequence is 16 residues long. Per germline, CDR1 MNHEY and CDR2 SVGAGI.

This chain connects TRBV5-1 to TRBJ2-7; TRBD1 aligns across 9 bases. The CDR3 loop spans 15 amino acids. V dropped 2 bases and J dropped 6; count of bases not matched to a gene: 9. Looked up from germline, CDR1 is SGHRS and CDR2 is YFSETQ. The CDR3 loop reads CASSLNAGTGIEQYF. For the CDR3, the DNA is TGCGCCAGCAGCTTAAACGCCGGGACAGGGATCGAGCAGTACTTC.